These 32 T cell receptor beta chains originate from one sample sequenced in a study of T-cell reconstitution after alpha-beta-depleted transplantation in children. For TCRbeta, the library was prepared with unique molecular identifiers. One entry per CDR3 protein, called by TCRdb with MiXCR from the PCR reads. Here the sample spans around 300,000 distinct CDR3 sequences, 11% being singletons. Sequencing used peripheral blood, obtained 180 days after TCRalphabeta/CD19-depleted stem cell transplant. These receptors were collected from a male patient aged 2 to 10 who had a stem cell transplant for chronic granulomatous disease, so the T cells may come from the graft donor.

In regard to this clonotype: A read error may be the cause here, since a much bigger clone is one base away. The rearrangement uses TRBV7-9 and TRBJ2-7; D is ambiguous. This CDR3 region has 14 residues. Germline-derived CDR1 and CDR2 are SEHNR and FQNEAQ (reference sequence). The CDR3 protein is CASSLDPSSCEQYF. The CDR3, as DNA: TGTGCCAGCAGCTTAGATCCCAGCTCCTGCGAGCAGTACTTC.

This clonotype was counted at least ten times. The chain recombines TRBV15 with TRBJ2-2; 11 bases line up with TRBD2. The CDR3 loop spans 16 amino acids. Germline V lookup: CDR1 LNHNV, CDR2 YYDKDF (reference sequence). The J segment lost 6 bases and the V segment lost 2 bases, leaving 5 bases of the junction unmatched. This CDR3 reads CATSRRSGRAPGELFF. DNA of the CDR3: TGTGCCACCAGCAGACGTAGCGGGAGGGCCCCCGGGGAGCTGTTTTTT.

In its sample, this clonotype was seen many times. The chain carries TRBV18 and TRBJ2-7; TRBD2 agrees at 10 bases. The CDR3 contains 14 residues. The germline V gene encodes CDR1 KGHSH and CDR2 LQKENI. V lost 6 bases to trimming and J lost 5 bases; unmatched junction nucleotides: 7. The CDR3 DNA is TGTGCCAGCTCCATAGCTAGCGGGAGCAACGAGCAGTACTTC. This gives the protein CASSIASGSNEQYF.

Many counts were recorded for this clonotype. The chain couples TRBV29-1 to TRBJ1-2; D uncertain. The CDR3 consists of 14 residues. CDR1 and CDR2 from the germline V gene are SQVTM and ANQGSEA. Trimming removed 4 bases from V and 2 bases from J, with 14 bases in between. This chain's CDR3 is CSVGLPRANYGYTF. The CDR3 nucleotides are TGCAGCGTTGGTTTGCCAAGAGCGAACTATGGCTACACCTTC. The whole variable domain, filled in from reference TRBV29-1 and TRBJ1-2, reads SAVISQKPSRDICQRGTSLTIQCQVDSQVTMMFWYRQQPGQSLTLIATANQGSEATYESGFVIDKFPISRPNLTFSTLTVSNMSPEDSSIYLCSVGLPRANYGYTFGSGTRLTVV.

This clonotype came up many times. This chain joins TRBV20-1 and TRBJ2-1; no definite D call. V lost 8 bases and J lost 2, with 10 bases in between. Germline V gene sequence: CDR1 DFQATT, CDR2 SNEGSKA (reference sequence). The CDR3 spans 12 residues. The CDR3 DNA reads TGCAGTACGGTGGTCCCCTACAATGAGCAGTTCTTC. This gives the protein CSTVVPYNEQFF.

In the case of this clonotype: At one end, the junction sequence differs from germline, possibly due to a read error. J is TRBJ1-5 and V is TRBV28; D call uncertain. Germline assignment: CDR1 MDHEN and CDR2 SYDVKM. The CDR3 sequence is 14 residues long. The CDR3 region is CASNLSGGNQPQHF. The CDR3, as DNA: TGTGCCAGCAATTTAAGCGGTGGGAATCAGCCCCAGCATTTT.

This clonotype was seen repeatedly, ten times or more. The chain carries TRBV5-1 and TRBJ1-6; D unresolved. CDR1 SGHRS and CDR2 YFSETQ come from the germline V gene. Deletions cut 0 bases from V and 8 bases from J, with 9 bases between. This CDR3 is built from 14 residues. CDR3 amino acids: CASSLAGYDSPLHF. In DNA form, the CDR3 reads TGCGCCAGCAGCTTGGCCGGTTATGATTCACCCCTCCACTTT.

As concerns this clonotype: With a much larger clone just one base away, this may be a read error. As the CDR3 is not closed by the conserved phenylalanine or tryptophan, this likely results from a read error. This chain links TRBV7-9 with TRBJ2-1, with D perhaps TRBD1 (6 bases). The ends were cut back, 9 bases at V and 3 bases at J, with 15 bases in the middle. CDR1 is SEHNR and CDR2 is FQNEAQ in the germline V gene (reference sequence). This CDR3 has 14 amino acids. CDR3 sequence: CARPPGQIYNEQFL. The DNA for the CDR3 is TGTGCCAGACCTCCCGGACAGATCTACAATGAGCAGTTCCTC.

This clonotype was observed a handful of times. The chain joins TRBV11-1 to TRBJ2-1; D possibly corresponds to TRBD2 (6 bases). Per germline, CDR1 SGHAT and CDR2 FQDESV (reference sequence). This CDR3 comprises 21 residues. Trimming took off 7 bases at V and 3 bases at J, with 34 bases between the two ends. CDR3 sequence: CASTRLGDATRAGYFYNEQFF. The CDR3 DNA sequence: TGTGCCAGCACCCGCTTGGGAGACGCCACGAGGGCGGGATATTTCTACAATGAGCAGTTCTTC.

This clonotype appeared many times. The J gene is TRBJ2-2, the V gene TRBV9; D remains unclear. Per the germline V gene, CDR1 is SGDLS and CDR2 is YYNGEE. The V gene lost 0 bases and the J gene lost 0 bases, with 9 bases spanning the gap. The CDR3 has 16 amino acids. DNA of the CDR3: TGTGCCAGCAGCGTAGCAAGCAGGACGAACACCGGGGAGCTGTTTTTT. Amino acids: CASSVASRTNTGELFF.

This clonotype showed up many times. The CDR3 loop is CASSLGYGSQEQYF. CDR3 nucleotides: TGTGCCAGCAGTTTGGGGTATGGGTCGCAGGAGCAGTACTTC. The V gene is TRBV27, the J gene TRBJ2-7; D not resolved. The CDR3 extends over 14 amino acids. V was clipped by 3 bases and J by 7 bases, with 16 bases between them. CDR1 is MNHEY and CDR2 is SMNVEV in the germline V gene (reference sequence).

This chain links TRBV19 with TRBJ2-4; D is perhaps TRBD2 (5 bases). CDR3 size: 12 residues. Trimming cost V 6 bases and J 11 bases, with 14 bases left between them. In germline, CDR1 is LNHDA, CDR2 SQIVND (reference sequence). The DNA of the CDR3 is TGTGCCAGTAGCCAACCGGACTTGCTTCAGTACTTC. It translates to CASSQPDLLQYF.

This clonotype was counted at least ten times. The rearrangement joins TRBV15 to TRBJ2-5; D possibly corresponds to TRBD2 (6 bases). Trimming left V 1 base short and J 0 bases short, with 9 bases between. CDR3 length equals 15 residues. Germline V gene lookup returns CDR1 LNHNV and CDR2 YYDKDF (reference sequence). The CDR3 reads CATSRGEAHQETQYF. For the CDR3, the DNA is TGTGCCACCAGCAGAGGGGAGGCTCACCAAGAGACCCAGTACTTC.

This clonotype appeared many times. V and J are TRBV10-1 and TRBJ2-3; possibly TRBD1 for D (5 bases). The CDR3 is 14 residues long. The V gene lost 8 bases and the J gene lost 6 bases, with 18 bases spanning the gap. Germline assignment: CDR1 WNHNN and CDR2 SYGVQD (reference sequence). CDR3: CASPRGVRADTQYF. The CDR3 region has the DNA TGCGCCAGCCCTAGGGGCGTCAGGGCGGATACGCAGTATTTT.

This clonotype has a count of ten or more. This chain links TRBV6-5 with TRBJ2-5; 12 bases match TRBD2. This CDR3 has 17 amino acids. From germline, CDR1 is MNHEY and CDR2 SVGAGI. The junction had 6 bases not matched to a gene; V was cut back by 2 bases and J by 2 bases. The CDR3 nucleotides read TGTGCCAGCAGTTACGGAGGACTAGCGGGATCTCAAGAGACCCAGTACTTC. It specifies CASSYGGLAGSQETQYF.

This clonotype was counted ten times or more. Germline is not matched at one junction end, which may reflect a read error. The genes are TRBV7-9 and TRBJ2-7; D possibly corresponds to TRBD2 (6 bases). This CDR3 contains 15 residues. Germline assignment: CDR1 SEHNR and CDR2 FQNEAQ (reference sequence). Written as DNA, the CDR3 is TGTGCCAGCAGCTTAGGGGGGACTCGCTCCTCCGAGCAGTACTTC. Its protein product is CASSLGGTRSSEQYF.

The chain links TRBV9 to TRBJ2-2; no reliable D call. Germline CDR1 and CDR2: SGDLS and YYNGEE. Trimming cost V 3 bases and J 5 bases, with 23 bases left between them. The CDR3 is made up of 18 amino acids. The CDR3 here is CASSDPDGLTERTGELFF. The DNA for the CDR3 is TGTGCCAGCAGCGATCCCGACGGTCTTACAGAACGAACCGGGGAGCTGTTTTTT.

This clonotype was observed many times. This rearrangement joins TRBV4-3 to TRBJ1-6; 10 bases match TRBD1. Unmatched junction bases numbered 18, after V lost 1 base and J lost 12 bases. Germline V CDR1 and CDR2: LGHNA, YSLEER. The CDR3 is made up of 19 amino acids. DNA of the CDR3: TGCGCCAGCAGCCAAGGAACCGGGACAGGGGACCTTCGGATTCAACCCCTCCACTTT. This sequence encodes CASSQGTGTGDLRIQPLHF.

This clonotype appeared many times. CDR3 region: CASSLGANPGREQFF. The CDR3 region has the DNA TGTGCCAGCAGCTTAGGGGCCAACCCCGGGCGTGAGCAGTTCTTC. The chain links TRBV11-2 to TRBJ2-1; D is uncertain. There are 15 residues in the CDR3. V was trimmed by 1 base and J by 9 bases, leaving 16 bases between them. Germline CDR1 SGHAT, CDR2 FQNNGV.

To note about this clonotype: It may be a read error: a sequence one base away is much more abundant. The J gene is TRBJ2-1, the V gene TRBV18; 10 nucleotides align to TRBD1. With V trimmed by 8 bases and J by 7 bases, 8 bases remained unmatched. CDR3 length: 14 amino acids. Germline values: CDR1 KGHSH, CDR2 LQKENI. CDR3 loop: CASTKRDRGNEQFF. CDR3 in DNA: TGTGCCAGCACAAAACGGGACAGGGGTAATGAGCAGTTCTTC.

This clonotype was picked up many times. The chain combines TRBV12-3 or TRBV12-4 with TRBJ2-7; TRBD2 matches 11 bases. The CDR3 sequence is 16 residues long. The V and J ends lost 5 bases and 1 base, in that order; junction bases with no gene match: 7. DNA for the CDR3: TGTGCCAGCAGTCCTAGGGGACTAGCGGCTTCCTACGAGCAGTACTTC. Protein: CASSPRGLAASYEQYF.

This clonotype was found many times. The rearrangement links TRBV11-2 to TRBJ2-1; 11 bases are shared with TRBD2. This CDR3 is 15 amino acids long. CDR1 and CDR2 (germline): SGHAT, FQNNGV. Unmatched junction bases numbered 3, after V lost 5 bases and J lost 3 bases. CDR3 in DNA: TGTGCCAGCAGCCGACTAGCGGGATTCTACAATGAGCAGTTCTTC. It codes for CASSRLAGFYNEQFF.

This clonotype was detected a few times. In nucleotides, the CDR3 is TGTGCCAGCAGCTCTAACAGGGGTAACTATGGCTACACCTTC. Translation gives CASSSNRGNYGYTF. V and J are TRBV3-1 and TRBJ1-2; 7 bases match TRBD1. Per the germline V gene, CDR1 is LGHDT and CDR2 is YNNKEL (reference sequence). CDR3 length: 14 amino acids. V dropped 5 bases and J dropped 1; count of bases not matched to a gene: 4.

This clonotype was seen ten or more times. The V gene is TRBV15, the J gene TRBJ1-1; D might be TRBD1 (5 bases). Germline loops: CDR1 LNHNV, CDR2 YYDKDF (reference sequence). Trimming took 0 bases from V and 10 from J, leaving 12 bases between them. This CDR3 spans 13 amino acids. The chain's CDR3 is CATSRDSSRAAFF. CDR3 DNA sequence: TGTGCCACCAGCAGAGATTCATCCAGGGCAGCTTTCTTT.

The CDR3 loop is CASSLASGGIYNEQFF. As DNA, the CDR3 is TGTGCCAGCAGCTTAGCTAGCGGGGGCATCTACAATGAGCAGTTCTTC. The rearrangement joins TRBV7-9 to TRBJ2-1; 9 positions agree with TRBD2. The V segment lost 0 bases and the J segment 3 bases; nucleotides outside the gene matches: 3. Per the germline V gene, CDR1 is SEHNR and CDR2 is FQNEAQ (reference sequence). The CDR3 covers 16 residues.

This clonotype has a count of ten or more. CDR3 sequence reads: CSARAAVQETQYF. CDR3 DNA sequence: TGCAGTGCTAGAGCAGCGGTTCAAGAGACCCAGTACTTC. The V and J genes are TRBV20-1 and TRBJ2-5, with D possibly TRBD2 on 5 matching bases. V shed 1 base and J shed 2 bases, with 8 bases lying between them. Germline CDR1 DFQATT, CDR2 SNEGSKA (reference sequence). The CDR3 contains 13 residues.

Comments on this clonotype: It may be a read error: a sequence one base away is much more abundant. V gene TRBV6-5 combines with J gene TRBJ2-1; 10 nucleotides line up with TRBD2. J gave up 9 bases and V 0 bases, and 8 bases lay outside the gene matches. This CDR3 is built from 16 residues. The germline gives CDR1 MNHEY, CDR2 SVGAGI. The CDR3: CASSYSASGSWSEQFF. The CDR3 region has the DNA TGTGCCAGCAGTTACTCGGCTAGCGGGAGTTGGAGTGAGCAGTTCTTC.

This clonotype was picked up many times. The CDR3 sequence is CASTPTGNYGYTF. In DNA, the CDR3 is TGTGCCAGCACTCCAACAGGGAACTATGGCTACACCTTC. The V call is TRBV12-3 or TRBV12-4, the J call TRBJ1-2, with D tentatively TRBD1 (6 bases). V dropped 7 bases and J dropped 2 bases, with 11 bases sitting between them. The CDR3 sequence is 13 residues long.

This clonotype was seen many times. The chain links TRBV16 to TRBJ2-1, with D hard to call. With 1 base removed from V and 9 bases from J, the gap between germline ends came to 7 bases. The CDR3 spans 12 residues. The V gene's germline CDR1 is KGHSY and CDR2 FQNENV. The CDR3 is CASSQFAFEQFF. The CDR3 coding sequence is TGTGCCAGCAGCCAATTCGCCTTTGAGCAGTTCTTC. Full variable domain (outside the CDR3, taken from reference TRBV16 and TRBJ2-1): GEEVAQTPKHLVRGEGQKAKLYCAPIKGHSYVFWYQQVLKNEFKFLISFQNENVFDETGMPKERFSAKCLPNSPCSLEIQATKLEDSAVYFCASSQFAFEQFFGPGTRLTVL.

This clonotype was recorded at least ten times. The chain combines TRBV25-1 with TRBJ2-1, with D perhaps TRBD1 (5 bases). V gave up 4 bases and J gave up 5 bases, with 15 bases separating them. The germline gives CDR1 MGHDK, CDR2 SYGVNS. The CDR3 is 15 residues long. In DNA form, the CDR3 reads TGTGCCAGCAGTGGCCGCTGGGGCTCGAACAATGAGCAGTTCTTC. As protein: CASSGRWGSNNEQFF.

About this clonotype itself: This could be a read error, since a much larger clone is one nucleotide away. The J gene is TRBJ2-7, the V gene TRBV25-1, with unresolved D. This CDR3 has 14 residues. Germline values: CDR1 MGHDK, CDR2 SYGVNS. CDR3 sequence reads: CASSPWELGYELYF. Written as DNA, the CDR3 is TGTGCCAGCAGTCCCTGGGAACTTGGGTACGAGCTGTACTTC.

In this sample, this clonotype turned up many times. The V gene is TRBV4-2, the J gene TRBJ2-7, with 7 bases that match TRBD2. J was trimmed by 3 bases and V by 3 bases; bases with no gene match: 5. This CDR3 comprises 14 residues. Germline V lookup: CDR1 LGHNA, CDR2 YNFKEQ. The CDR3 DNA reads as TGTGCCAGCAGCCAGGGCCGGGGGGACTACGAGCAGTACTTC. As protein: CASSQGRGDYEQYF.